This T cell receptor (beta chain) is drawn from a study of T cells in women clearing cervical HPV infection. The assay was immunoSEQ multiplex PCR, and TCRdb's table has in-frame clones only and misses some. Its listing shows over 25,000 clones. Concerning this clone: Read data end 3 residues before the CDR3 end; the end is taken from the germline J gene.

V lost 6 bases, J lost 7 bases, and 9 bases stayed unmatched. The CDR3 consists of 15 residues. This TCR derives from a woman between 18 and 75 years old with a cervical HPV16 infection that either progressed to CIN3+ or cleared (not recorded which). The genes are TRBV12-3 or TRBV12-4 and TRBJ2-2; 9 nucleotides line up with TRBD2. Sequencing was done on a sample of blood buffy coat. CDR3 DNA, as far as it was read: TGTGCCAGCAGCCGACTAGCGGAGGGGATCGGGGAG. It codes for CASSRLAEGIGE. The whole CDR3 sequence is CASSRLAEGIGELFF.